This T cell receptor beta chain was identified during a study of blood T cell repertoires in COVID-19. Study background: PBMCs, B-cell-depleted T cells, or T cells were the source of the cDNA or gDNA that made up the material.

Authors' analysis steps: Reference gene primer amplification gave estimated nucleated cell counts. Sequencing used immunoSEQ multiplex PCR; TCRdb keeps in-frame clones, though not all of them. V, J and clone size reflect that table, while D and trimming were determined from the DNA. Among fewer than 150,000 clones, roughly 84% were seen once, and the ten largest hold 3% to 3.5%. The sequence was collected from a man in his forties with acute or convalescent COVID-19. Sequencing input: peripheral blood.

The CDR3: CASRSPLRGPTDTQYF. The CDR3 DNA reads TGCGCCAGCAGGAGCCCGTTGCGGGGACCCACAGATACGCAGTATTTT. This chain joins TRBV4-1 and TRBJ2-3; D is possibly TRBD2 (6 bases). V was pared by 6 bases and J by 2 bases, with 18 bases between. The CDR3 length is 16 residues. CDR1 is MGHRA and CDR2 is YSYEKL in the germline V gene.